This TCR beta chain was sequenced during a study of T cell repertoires in cytomegalovirus infection. Study overall: Peptides in the study included HLA-C-restricted and HLA-B-restricted CMV epitopes. A matching HLA type, together with CMV infection, was signaled by public TCR beta signatures.

With V trimmed by 9 bases and J by 1 base, 6 bases remained unmatched. CDR3 size: 14 residues. In germline, CDR1 is MNHNS, CDR2 SASEGT. The study's findings and limits: Using cumulative public TCR beta family frequency, the authors identified those who carried CMV together with the relevant HLA. Ex vivo, HLA-C-restricted CMV-specific TCR beta clonotypes prevailed over the rest of the response.

TCRdb re-derived calls from the reads in MiXCR, one entry per CDR3 protein. The sample lists more than 65,000 distinct CDR3 sequences, 45% to 55% seen once, with 90% to 95% in the top ten. This clonotype has more than one count but fewer than ten. What it binds is not known. The material was CD8+ T cells from cultured PBMCs, obtained from culture after CMV antigen stimulation. The gene calls are TRBV6-1 and TRBJ2-1; TRBD1 aligns across 7 bases. The receptor was derived from a human donor in good health (CMV status not recorded). Some clones in this sample may be carry-over from other donors' samples. Here the CDR3 reads CARETGMSYNEQFF. The DNA of the CDR3 is TGTGCCAGGGAGACAGGGATGTCCTACAATGAGCAGTTCTTC.